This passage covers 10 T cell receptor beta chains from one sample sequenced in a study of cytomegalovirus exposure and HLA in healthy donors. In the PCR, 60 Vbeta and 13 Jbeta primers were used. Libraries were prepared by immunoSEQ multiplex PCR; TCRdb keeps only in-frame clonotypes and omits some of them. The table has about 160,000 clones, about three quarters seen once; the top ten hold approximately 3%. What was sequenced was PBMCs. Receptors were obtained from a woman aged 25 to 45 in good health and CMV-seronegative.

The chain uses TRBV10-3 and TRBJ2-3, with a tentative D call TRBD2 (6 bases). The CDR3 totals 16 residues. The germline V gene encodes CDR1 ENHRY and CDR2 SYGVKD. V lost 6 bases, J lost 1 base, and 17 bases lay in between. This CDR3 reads CAIRDRESAGTDTQYF. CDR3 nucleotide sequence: TGTGCCATCAGGGACCGGGAGTCAGCGGGCACAGATACGCAGTATTTT.

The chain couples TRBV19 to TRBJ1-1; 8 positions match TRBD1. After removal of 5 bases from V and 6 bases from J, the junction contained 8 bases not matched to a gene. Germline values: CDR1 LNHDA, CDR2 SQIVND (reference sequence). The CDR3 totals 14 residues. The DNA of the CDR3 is TGTGCCAGTAGTGACCTCAGGGGGCTCGCTGAAGCTTTCTTT. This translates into CASSDLRGLAEAFF.

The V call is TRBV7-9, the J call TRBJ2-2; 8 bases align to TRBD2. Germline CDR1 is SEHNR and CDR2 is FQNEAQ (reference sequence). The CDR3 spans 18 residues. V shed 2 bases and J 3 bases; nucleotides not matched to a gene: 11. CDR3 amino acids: CASSLPSGGGEYTGELFF. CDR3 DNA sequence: TGTGCCAGCAGCTTACCCTCGGGGGGGGGTGAATACACCGGGGAGCTGTTTTTT. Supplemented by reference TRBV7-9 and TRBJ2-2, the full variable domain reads DTGVSQNPRHKITKRGQNVTFRCDPISEHNRLYWYRQTLGQGPEFLTYFQNEAQLEKSRLLSDRFSAERPKGSFSTLEIQRTEQGDSAMYLCASSLPSGGGEYTGELFFGEGSRLTVL.

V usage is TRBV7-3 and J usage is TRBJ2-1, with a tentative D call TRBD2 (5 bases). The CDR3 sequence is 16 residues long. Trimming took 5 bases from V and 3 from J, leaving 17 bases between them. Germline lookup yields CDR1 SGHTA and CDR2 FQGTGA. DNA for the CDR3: TGTGCCAGCAGCCGGGGTGGTCCAGCGAGCTACAATGAGCAGTTCTTC. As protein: CASSRGGPASYNEQFF.

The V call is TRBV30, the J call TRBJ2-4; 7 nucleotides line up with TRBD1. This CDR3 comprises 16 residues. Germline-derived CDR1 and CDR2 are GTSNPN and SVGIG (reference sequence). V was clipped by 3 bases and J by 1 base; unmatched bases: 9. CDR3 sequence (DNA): TGTGCCTGGAGGACAGGGAATCGTGGGGCCAAAAACATTCAGTACTTC. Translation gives CAWRTGNRGAKNIQYF. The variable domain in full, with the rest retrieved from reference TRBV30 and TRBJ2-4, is SQTIHQWPATLVQPVGSPLSLECTVEGTSNPNLYWYRQAAGRGLQLLFYSVGIGQISSEVPQNLSASRPQDRQFILSSKKLLLSDSGFYLCAWRTGNRGAKNIQYFGAGTRLSVL.

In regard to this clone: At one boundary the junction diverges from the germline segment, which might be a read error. This chain's CDR3 is CASSPPWDSSNEQFF. The CDR3 DNA sequence: TGTGCCAGCTCACCACCGTGGGACTCCTCCAATGAGCAGTTCTTC. This rearrangement joins TRBV18 to TRBJ2-1; a weak D match, TRBD2 (6 bases). The germline gives CDR1 KGHSH, CDR2 LQKENI. This CDR3 contains 15 residues.

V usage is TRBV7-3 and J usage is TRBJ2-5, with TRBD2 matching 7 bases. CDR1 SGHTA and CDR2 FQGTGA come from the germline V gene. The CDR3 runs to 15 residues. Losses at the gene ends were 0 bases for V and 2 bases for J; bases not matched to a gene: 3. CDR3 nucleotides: TGTGCCAGCAGCTTAACGGGACTAACGCAAGAGACCCAGTACTTC. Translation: CASSLTGLTQETQYF.

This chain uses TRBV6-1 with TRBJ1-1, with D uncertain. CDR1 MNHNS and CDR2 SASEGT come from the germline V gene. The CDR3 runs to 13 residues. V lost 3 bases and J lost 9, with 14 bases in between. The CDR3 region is CASSDGQRRQAFF. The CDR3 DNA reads TGTGCCAGCAGTGATGGCCAAAGGAGGCAAGCTTTCTTT.

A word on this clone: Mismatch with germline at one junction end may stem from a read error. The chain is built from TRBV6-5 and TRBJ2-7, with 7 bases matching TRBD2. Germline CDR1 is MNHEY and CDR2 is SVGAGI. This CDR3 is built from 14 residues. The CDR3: CPPLGLLSSYEQYF. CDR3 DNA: TGCCCGCCTCTGGGACTACTGAGCTCCTACGAGCAGTACTTC.

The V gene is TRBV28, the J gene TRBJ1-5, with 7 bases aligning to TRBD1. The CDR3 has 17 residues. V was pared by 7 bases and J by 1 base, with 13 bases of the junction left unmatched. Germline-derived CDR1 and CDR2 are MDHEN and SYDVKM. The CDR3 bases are TGTGCCAGCACCTCCTACTCCGACAGGGCGAGCAATCAGCCCCAGCATTTT. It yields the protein CASTSYSDRASNQPQHF.